Presented here are 8 T cell receptor beta chains from one specimen sequenced in a study of regulatory T cells in long-lasting Graves disease. Time point of the sample: persistent/refractory GD, antithyroid drugs over 5 years with positive TRAb. The TCR library was prepared using RNA isolated from PBMCs. HTBI primers from iRepertoire and Arm-PCR of CDR3 regions yielded the TCR beta libraries. TCRdb analysed the multiplex PCR reads with MiXCR anew, one entry per CDR3 protein. The sample includes roughly 490,000 distinct CDR3 sequences, 20% to 25% of them seen just once. The material sequenced was peripheral blood mononuclear cells (PBMCs), taken when the disease was refractory, from a patient treated with antithyroid drugs. The receptors stem from a female donor with Graves disease.

This clonotype was recorded many times. The chain carries TRBV7-2 and TRBJ2-7, with 7 bases fitting TRBD2. With V trimmed by 6 bases and J by 2 bases, 4 bases remained unmatched. The CDR3 sequence is 13 residues long. CDR1 and CDR2 (germline): SGHTA, FQGNSA. Here the CDR3 reads CASSFAGAYEQYF. As DNA, the CDR3 is TGTGCCAGCAGTTTCGCGGGGGCCTACGAGCAGTACTTC. The whole variable domain, filled in from reference TRBV7-2 and TRBJ2-7, reads GAGVSQSPSNKVTEKGKDVELRCDPISGHTALYWYRQSLGQGLEFLIYFQGNSAPDKSGLPSDRFSAERTGGSVSTLTIQRTQQEDSAVYLCASSFAGAYEQYFGPGTRLTVT.

This clonotype was seen a few times. The chain is built from TRBV6-2 or TRBV6-3 and TRBJ2-4; possible D gene TRBD2, 5 bases. The V end lost 11 bases, the J end lost 3 bases, and 14 bases lay between the germline ends. This CDR3 region has 13 residues. Germline V lookup: CDR1 MNHEY, CDR2 SVGEGT. The CDR3 DNA sequence: TGTGCCCACCGGGCGGGTGGCAAAAACATTCAGTACTTC. Translated: CAHRAGGKNIQYF.

This clonotype showed up many times. The chain carries TRBV28 and TRBJ1-5, with 7 bases that match TRBD1. CDR1 is MDHEN, CDR2 SYDVKM, per germline. There are 17 residues in the CDR3. Unmatched junction bases numbered 12, after V lost 4 bases and J lost 3 bases. The CDR3 coding sequence is TGTGCCAGCAGTTCCCACGACAGGGTAAGGGACAATCAGCCCCAGCATTTT. It translates to CASSSHDRVRDNQPQHF.

This chain uses TRBV3-1 with TRBJ1-2; D gene uncertain. Germline assignment: CDR1 LGHDT and CDR2 YNNKEL (reference sequence). The CDR3 is 11 amino acids. Trimming shortened V by 4 bases and J by 6 bases, and 6 bases separated the two germline ends. The CDR3 nucleotides are TGTGCCAGCAGCCGGATACATGGCTACACCTTC. It translates to CASSRIHGYTF.

This clonotype was seen many times. The chain recombines TRBV12-3 or TRBV12-4 with TRBJ2-5; D not resolved. CDR3 length equals 15 residues. The V end was cut by 0 bases, the J end by 5 bases, with 13 bases between. CDR3 in amino acids: CASSLAGGGEETQYF. CDR3 nucleotides: TGTGCCAGCAGTTTAGCGGGCGGTGGCGAGGAGACCCAGTACTTC.

This chain uses TRBV4-1 with TRBJ2-2, with 9 bases aligning to TRBD1. This CDR3 has 17 residues. Germline-derived CDR1 and CDR2 are MGHRA and YSYEKL. With 4 bases clipped from V and 10 bases from J, the junction kept 16 bases outside the gene matches. CDR3 coding DNA: TGCGCCAGCAGCCTCATTCCGGCGTACAGGGGGCTCGTGGAGCTGTTTTTT. It is translated as CASSLIPAYRGLVELFF.

The sample holds many counts of this clonotype. This chain uses TRBV7-6 with TRBJ2-7; D perhaps matches TRBD1 (6 bases). Germline CDR1 and CDR2: SGHVS and FNYEAQ. The V end lost 5 bases, the J end lost 2 bases, and 19 bases lay between the germline ends. The CDR3 loop spans 16 amino acids. In nucleotides, the CDR3 is TGTGCCAGCAGCCCAAGTCGGGACACAGAAACCTACGAGCAGTACTTC. Translated: CASSPSRDTETYEQYF.

About this clonotype: A much larger clone sits a single nucleotide away, making a read error possible. The genes are TRBV12-3 or TRBV12-4 and TRBJ2-1, with a weak D call TRBD1 (5 bases). The V end lost 6 bases, the J end lost 10 bases, and 22 bases lay between the germline ends. CDR3 length equals 15 residues. The CDR3 bases are TGTGCCAGCAGCAAGGGGATGGCGCGACAAGGCGAGCAGTTCTTC. Encoded protein: CASSKGMARQGEQFF.